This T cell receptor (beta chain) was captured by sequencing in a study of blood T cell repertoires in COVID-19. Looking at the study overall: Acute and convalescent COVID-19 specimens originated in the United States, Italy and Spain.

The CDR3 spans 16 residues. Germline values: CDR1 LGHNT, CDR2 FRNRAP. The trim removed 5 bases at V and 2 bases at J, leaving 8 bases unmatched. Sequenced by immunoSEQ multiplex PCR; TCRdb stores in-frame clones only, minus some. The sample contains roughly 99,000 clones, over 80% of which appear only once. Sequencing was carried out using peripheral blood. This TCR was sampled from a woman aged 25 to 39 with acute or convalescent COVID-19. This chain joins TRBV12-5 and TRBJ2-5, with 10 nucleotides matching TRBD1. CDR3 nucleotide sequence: TGTGCTAGTGGTCTCCGGACAGGGGGGCCACAAGAGACCCAGTACTTC. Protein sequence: CASGLRTGGPQETQYF.